Following are 15 T cell receptor beta chains from one sample sequenced in a study of blood T cell repertoires in COVID-19. Produced via immunoSEQ multiplex PCR; TCRdb's table is partial and in-frame only. The data hold roughly 100,000 clones, with 65% to 90% observed a single time. The specimen was peripheral blood. Receptors originate from a man over 45 with acute or convalescent COVID-19.

The rearrangement joins TRBV7-3 to TRBJ2-7, with 7 bases aligning to TRBD1. This CDR3 has 15 amino acids. J gave up 6 bases and V 6 bases, and 14 bases lay outside the gene matches. CDR1 is SGHTA, CDR2 FQGTGA, per germline. This CDR3 reads CASRMNRGQTSEQYF. The CDR3 DNA is TGTGCCAGCAGGATGAACCGGGGACAGACCTCCGAGCAGTACTTC.

This chain uses TRBV18 with TRBJ2-1, with 8 positions matching TRBD1. The CDR3 has 15 amino acids. CDR1 is KGHSH, CDR2 LQKENI, per germline. The ends lost 0 bases at V and 9 bases at J; junction bases unmatched: 7. The DNA for the CDR3 is TGTGCCAGCTCACCACCTCAGAGACAGGGGTCTGAGCAGTTCTTC. Protein product: CASSPPQRQGSEQFF.

The CDR3 region has the DNA TGCGCCAGCAGCGCTACAGGGGGCAGGGAAAAACTGTTTTTT. Protein: CASSATGGREKLFF. The chain couples TRBV5-1 to TRBJ1-4, with TRBD1 identical over 9 bases. Germline lookup yields CDR1 SGHRS and CDR2 YFSETQ. V lost 4 bases, J lost 8 bases, and 6 bases stayed unmatched. The CDR3 has 14 amino acids. Supplemented by reference TRBV5-1 and TRBJ1-4, the full variable domain reads KAGVTQTPRYLIKTRGQQVTLSCSPISGHRSVSWYQQTPGQGLQFLFEYFSETQRNKGNFPGRFSGRQFSNSRSEMNVSTLELGDSALYLCASSATGGREKLFFGSGTQLSVL.

The rearrangement links TRBV18 to TRBJ1-5; D perhaps matches TRBD1 (5 bases). Germline V gene lookup returns CDR1 KGHSH and CDR2 LQKENI. This CDR3 comprises 15 residues. The germline V and J ends were trimmed by 7 bases and 7 bases, with 20 bases remaining between them. The CDR3 region is CASLQGRVPGQPQHF. DNA for the CDR3: TGTGCCAGCTTGCAGGGCAGGGTCCCTGGCCAGCCCCAGCATTTT.

The rearrangement links TRBV19 to TRBJ1-4; TRBD1 might be the D (6 bases). In germline, CDR1 is LNHDA, CDR2 SQIVND (reference sequence). V was trimmed by 6 bases and J by 2 bases, leaving 19 bases between them. The CDR3 has 17 residues. CDR3: CASSYSPGVLTNEKLFF. The DNA of the CDR3 is TGTGCCAGTAGCTATAGCCCAGGGGTGCTTACTAATGAAAAACTGTTTTTT.

J is TRBJ2-5 and V is TRBV29-1; 11 bases fit TRBD1. The CDR3 contains 13 residues. CDR1 SQVTM and CDR2 ANQGSEA come from the germline V gene. After removal of 3 bases from V and 4 bases from J, the junction contained 1 base not matched to a gene. CDR3 in amino acids: CSVDGTGGETQYF. The DNA of the CDR3 is TGCAGCGTTGACGGGACAGGGGGAGAGACCCAGTACTTC.

The genes are TRBV6-5 and TRBJ2-7; 12 bases map to TRBD1. The CDR3 totals 14 residues. The germline V gene encodes CDR1 MNHEY and CDR2 SVGAGI. The J segment lost 4 bases and the V segment lost 6 bases, leaving 4 bases of the junction unmatched. The CDR3 loop is CASRPGQGAYEQYF. CDR3 DNA: TGTGCCAGCAGACCGGGACAGGGGGCTTACGAGCAGTACTTC.

The table lists this clone with a few counts. The chain combines TRBV7-8 with TRBJ1-4, with 7 bases lining up with TRBD1. CDR1 is SGHVS, CDR2 FQNEAQ, per germline. There are 15 residues in the CDR3. Losses at the gene ends were 1 base for V and 8 bases for J; bases not matched to a gene: 7. CDR3 protein: CASSLGEGAWEKLFF. CDR3 DNA: TGTGCCAGCAGCTTAGGAGAGGGGGCGTGGGAAAAACTGTTTTTT.

In its sample, this clone was seen once. The chain links TRBV18 to TRBJ2-2, with D perhaps matching TRBD1 (5 bases). The CDR3 length is 16 residues. Germline V gene data show CDR1 as KGHSH and CDR2 as LQKENI. Trimming removed 1 base from V and 3 bases from J, with 12 bases in between. CDR3: CASSPLRGADTGELFF. CDR3 nucleotide sequence: TGTGCCAGCTCACCACTCCGTGGGGCGGACACCGGGGAGCTGTTTTTT.

The CDR3 loop is CASSPGDRGRSNQPQHF. The CDR3 DNA follows: TGTGCCAGCAGTCCGGGGGACAGGGGTAGGAGCAATCAGCCCCAGCATTTT. J is TRBJ1-5 and V is TRBV28; TRBD1 aligns across 10 bases. V was clipped by 5 bases and J by 1 base; unmatched bases: 8. This CDR3 comprises 17 residues. CDR1 is MDHEN and CDR2 is SYDVKM in the germline V gene.

The V call is TRBV3-1 (or the pseudogene TRBV3-2), the J call TRBJ1-3, with D perhaps TRBD1 (5 bases). The CDR3 has 15 residues. Per the germline V gene, CDR1 is LGHDT and CDR2 is YNNKEL (reference sequence). V was pared by 1 base and J by 2 bases, with 9 bases between. DNA for the CDR3: TGTGCCAGCAGCCAAGTCAGGGAACCTGGAAACACCATATATTTT. This sequence encodes CASSQVREPGNTIYF.

V usage is TRBV3-1 (or the pseudogene TRBV3-2) and J usage is TRBJ2-2; tentatively, D is TRBD1 (5 bases). CDR3 length: 14 amino acids. Germline V gene sequence: CDR1 LGHDT, CDR2 YNNKEL (reference sequence). The V and J ends lost 6 bases and 3 bases respectively, with 11 bases between them. This chain's CDR3 is CASREIRDTGELFF. CDR3 nucleotides: TGTGCCAGCAGGGAGATCAGGGACACCGGGGAGCTGTTTTTT.

Only one count was recorded for this clone. The rearrangement uses TRBV4-1 and TRBJ1-6; a possible D gene is TRBD1 (5 bases). V gave up 3 bases and J gave up 8 bases, with 17 bases separating them. Germline CDR1 and CDR2: MGHRA and YSYEKL. This CDR3 has 16 amino acids. The CDR3 DNA sequence: TGCGCCAGCAGCCAGCAACAGGTGGATAATCATTCACCCCTCCACTTT. Protein product: CASSQQQVDNHSPLHF.

This rearrangement joins TRBV24-1 to TRBJ2-5; TRBD2 is a possible D gene (5 bases). V was clipped by 4 bases and J by 2 bases, with 13 bases between them. Germline V lookup: CDR1 KGHDR, CDR2 SFDVKD. This CDR3 spans 15 amino acids. The chain's CDR3 is CATSDPGGSQETQYF. The CDR3 DNA follows: TGTGCCACCAGTGACCCCGGAGGTTCGCAAGAGACCCAGTACTTC.

This rearrangement joins TRBV11-2 to TRBJ2-5; weak D call: TRBD1 (6 bases). The CDR3 has 15 residues. Trimming removed 2 bases from V and 0 bases from J, with 10 bases in between. Germline assignment: CDR1 SGHAT and CDR2 FQNNGV. The DNA of the CDR3 is TGTGCCAGCAGCTTAATAGGGGACAACCAAGAGACCCAGTACTTC. Amino acids: CASSLIGDNQETQYF. The full variable domain, completed using reference TRBV11-2 and TRBJ2-5, is EAGVAQSPRYKIIEKRQSVAFWCNPISGHATLYWYQQILGQGPKLLIQFQNNGVVDDSQLPKDRFSAERLKGVDSTLKIQPAKLEDSAVYLCASSLIGDNQETQYFGPGTRLLVL.